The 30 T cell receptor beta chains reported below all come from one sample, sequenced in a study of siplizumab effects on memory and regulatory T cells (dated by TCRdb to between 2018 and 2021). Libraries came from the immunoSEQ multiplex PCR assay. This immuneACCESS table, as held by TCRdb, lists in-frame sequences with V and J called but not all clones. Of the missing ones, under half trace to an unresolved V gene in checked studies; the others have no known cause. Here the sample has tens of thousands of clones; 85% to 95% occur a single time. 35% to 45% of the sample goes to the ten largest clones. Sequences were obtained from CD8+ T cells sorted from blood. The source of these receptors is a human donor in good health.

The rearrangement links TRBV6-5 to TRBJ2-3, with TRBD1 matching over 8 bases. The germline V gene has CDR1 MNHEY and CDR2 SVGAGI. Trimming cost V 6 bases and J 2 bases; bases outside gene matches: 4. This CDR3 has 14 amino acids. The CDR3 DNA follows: TGTGCCAGCAGACCTCAGGGGGCCACAGATACGCAGTATTTT. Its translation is CASRPQGATDTQYF.

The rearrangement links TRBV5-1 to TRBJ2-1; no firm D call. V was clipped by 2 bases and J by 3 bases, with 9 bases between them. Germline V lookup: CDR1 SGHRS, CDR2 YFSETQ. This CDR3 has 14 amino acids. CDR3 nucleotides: TGCGCCAGCAGCTTAAGGACCGTCTACAATGAGCAGTTCTTC. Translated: CASSLRTVYNEQFF.

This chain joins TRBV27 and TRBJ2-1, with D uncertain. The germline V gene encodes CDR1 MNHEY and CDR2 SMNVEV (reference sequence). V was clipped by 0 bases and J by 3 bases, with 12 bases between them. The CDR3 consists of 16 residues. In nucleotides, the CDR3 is TGTGCCAGCAGTTTATCCGGGCCCGTCGTCTACAATGAGCAGTTCTTC. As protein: CASSLSGPVVYNEQFF.

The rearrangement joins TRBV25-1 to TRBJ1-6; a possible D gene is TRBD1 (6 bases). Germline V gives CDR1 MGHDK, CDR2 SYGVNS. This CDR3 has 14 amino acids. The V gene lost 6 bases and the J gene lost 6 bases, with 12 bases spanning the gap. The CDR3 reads CASREDRANSPLHF. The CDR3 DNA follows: TGTGCCAGCAGGGAGGACAGAGCTAATTCACCCCTCCACTTT.

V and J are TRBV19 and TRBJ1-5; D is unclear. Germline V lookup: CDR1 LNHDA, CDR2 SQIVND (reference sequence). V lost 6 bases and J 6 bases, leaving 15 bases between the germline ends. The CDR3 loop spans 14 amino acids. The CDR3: CASSLGAEGQPQHF. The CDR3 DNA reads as TGTGCCAGTAGCCTTGGAGCGGAGGGTCAGCCCCAGCATTTT.

CDR3 residues: CASGPPARSYEQYF. The DNA for the CDR3 is TGTGCTAGTGGTCCCCCGGCCCGCTCCTACGAGCAGTACTTC. This sequence joins TRBV12-5 and TRBJ2-7; no firm D call. CDR1 and CDR2 from the germline V gene are LGHNT and FRNRAP. The CDR3 is made up of 14 amino acids. The germline V and J ends were trimmed by 5 bases and 0 bases, with 11 bases remaining between them.

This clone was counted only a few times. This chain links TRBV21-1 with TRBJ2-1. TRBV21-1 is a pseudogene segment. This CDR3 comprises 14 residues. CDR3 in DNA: TGTGCCAGCAGGACCATTAGCTCCTACAATGAGCAGTTCTTC. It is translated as CASRTISSYNEQFF.

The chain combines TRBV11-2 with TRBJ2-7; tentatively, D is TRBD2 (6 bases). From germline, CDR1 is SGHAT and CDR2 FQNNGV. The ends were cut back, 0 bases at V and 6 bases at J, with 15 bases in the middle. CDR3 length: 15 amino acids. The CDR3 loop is CASSLDYRERIEQYF. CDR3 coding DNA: TGTGCCAGCAGCTTAGATTATCGGGAGAGGATCGAGCAGTACTTC.

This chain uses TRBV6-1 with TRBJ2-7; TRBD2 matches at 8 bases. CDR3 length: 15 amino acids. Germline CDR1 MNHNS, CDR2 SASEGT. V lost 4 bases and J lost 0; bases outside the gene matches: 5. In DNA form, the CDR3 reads TGTGCCAGCAGTGGGGGGGGGACTAGCTCCTACGAGCAGTACTTC. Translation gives CASSGGGTSSYEQYF.

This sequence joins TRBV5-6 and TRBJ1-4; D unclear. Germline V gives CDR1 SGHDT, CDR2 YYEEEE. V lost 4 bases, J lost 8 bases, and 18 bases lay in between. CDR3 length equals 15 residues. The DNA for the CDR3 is TGTGCCAGCAGCGACCGAATTGACCGCTTGGAAAAACTGTTTTTT. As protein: CASSDRIDRLEKLFF.

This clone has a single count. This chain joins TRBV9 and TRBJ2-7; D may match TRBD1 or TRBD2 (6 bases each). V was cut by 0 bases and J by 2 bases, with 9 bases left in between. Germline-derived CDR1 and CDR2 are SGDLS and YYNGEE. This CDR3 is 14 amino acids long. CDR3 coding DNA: TGTGCCAGCAGCGTAGCTAGGGGGGCCTACGAGCAGTACTTC. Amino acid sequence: CASSVARGAYEQYF.

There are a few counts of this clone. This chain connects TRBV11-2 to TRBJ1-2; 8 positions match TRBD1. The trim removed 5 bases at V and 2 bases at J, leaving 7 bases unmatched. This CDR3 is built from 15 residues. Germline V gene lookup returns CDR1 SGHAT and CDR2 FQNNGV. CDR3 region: CASSRYRGTNYGYTF. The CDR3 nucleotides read TGTGCCAGCAGCAGATACAGGGGGACCAACTATGGCTACACCTTC.

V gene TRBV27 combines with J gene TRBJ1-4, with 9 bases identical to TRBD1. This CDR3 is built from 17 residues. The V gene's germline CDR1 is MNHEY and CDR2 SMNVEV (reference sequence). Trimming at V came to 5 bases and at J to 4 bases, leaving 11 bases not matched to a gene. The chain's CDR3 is CASSPRDRAKINEKLFF. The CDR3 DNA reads TGTGCCAGCAGTCCCCGGGACAGGGCGAAAATTAATGAAAAACTGTTTTTT.

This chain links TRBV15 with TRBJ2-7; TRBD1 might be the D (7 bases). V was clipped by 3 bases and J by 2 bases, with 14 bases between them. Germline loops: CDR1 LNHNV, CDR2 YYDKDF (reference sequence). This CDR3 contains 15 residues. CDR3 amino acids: CATSSAGGIPYEQYF. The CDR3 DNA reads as TGTGCCACCAGCAGCGCAGGGGGGATTCCCTACGAGCAGTACTTC.

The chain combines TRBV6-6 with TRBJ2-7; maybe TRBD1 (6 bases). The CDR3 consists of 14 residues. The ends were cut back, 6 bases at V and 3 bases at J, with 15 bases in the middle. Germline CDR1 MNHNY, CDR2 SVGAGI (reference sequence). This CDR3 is CASRPGTTLYEQYF. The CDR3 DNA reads TGTGCCAGCAGGCCCGGGACAACCCTCTACGAGCAGTACTTC.

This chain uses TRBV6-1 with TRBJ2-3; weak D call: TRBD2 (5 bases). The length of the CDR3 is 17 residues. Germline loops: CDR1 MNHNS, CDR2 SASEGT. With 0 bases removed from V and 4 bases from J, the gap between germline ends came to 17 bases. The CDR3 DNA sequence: TGTGCCAGCAGTGAAGCGCCACTAGTCTGGGGAGCAGATACGCAGTATTTT. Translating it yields CASSEAPLVWGADTQYF.

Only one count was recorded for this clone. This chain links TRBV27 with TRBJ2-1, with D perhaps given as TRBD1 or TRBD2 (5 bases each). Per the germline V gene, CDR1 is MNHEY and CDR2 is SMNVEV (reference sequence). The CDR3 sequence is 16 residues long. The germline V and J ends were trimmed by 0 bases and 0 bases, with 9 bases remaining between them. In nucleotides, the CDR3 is TGTGCCAGCAGTTTATCGGGGGTTCCCTCCTACAATGAGCAGTTCTTC. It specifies CASSLSGVPSYNEQFF.

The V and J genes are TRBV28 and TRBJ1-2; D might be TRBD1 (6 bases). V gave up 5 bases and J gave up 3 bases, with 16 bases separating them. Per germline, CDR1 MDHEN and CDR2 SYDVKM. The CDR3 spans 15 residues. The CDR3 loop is CASSPSAQGYYGYTF. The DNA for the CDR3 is TGTGCCAGCAGTCCCAGCGCCCAGGGGTACTATGGCTACACCTTC.

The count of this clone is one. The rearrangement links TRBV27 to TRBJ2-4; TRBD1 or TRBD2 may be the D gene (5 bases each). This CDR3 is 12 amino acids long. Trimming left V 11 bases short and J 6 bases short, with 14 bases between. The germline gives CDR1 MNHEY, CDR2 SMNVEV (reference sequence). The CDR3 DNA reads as TGTGCCTCTCCTGCGAGGGGAAACATTCAGTACTTC. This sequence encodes CASPARGNIQYF.

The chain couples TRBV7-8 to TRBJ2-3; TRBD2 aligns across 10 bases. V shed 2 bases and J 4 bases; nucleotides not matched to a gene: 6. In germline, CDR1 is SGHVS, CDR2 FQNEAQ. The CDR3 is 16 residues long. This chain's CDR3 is CASSLFLAGESDTQYF. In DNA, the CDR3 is TGTGCCAGCAGCTTATTCCTAGCGGGAGAGTCAGATACGCAGTATTTT.

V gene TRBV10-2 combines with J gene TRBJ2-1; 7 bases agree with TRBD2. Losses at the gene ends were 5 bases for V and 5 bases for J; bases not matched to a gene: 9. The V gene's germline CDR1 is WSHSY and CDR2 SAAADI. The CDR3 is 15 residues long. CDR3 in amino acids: CASSLAGGSNNEQFF. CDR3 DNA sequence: TGCGCCAGCAGTTTAGCGGGTGGCTCTAACAATGAGCAGTTCTTC.

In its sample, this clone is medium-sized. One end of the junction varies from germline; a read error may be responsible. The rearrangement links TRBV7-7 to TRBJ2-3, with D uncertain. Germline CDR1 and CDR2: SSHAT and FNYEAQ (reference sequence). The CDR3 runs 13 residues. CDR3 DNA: TGTGCTAGCAGCCTACGCATCACAGATACGCAGTATTTT. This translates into CASSLRITDTQYF.

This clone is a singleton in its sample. This CDR3 is CASTHGARTDTQYF. CDR3 bases: TGCGCCAGCACTCATGGGGCTCGGACAGATACGCAGTATTTT. This chain connects TRBV5-1 to TRBJ2-3; D possibly corresponds to TRBD1 (5 bases). The length of the CDR3 is 14 residues. Germline lookup yields CDR1 SGHRS and CDR2 YFSETQ. V shed 6 bases and J shed 3 bases, with 14 bases lying between them. The full variable domain, rest sourced from reference TRBV5-1 and TRBJ2-3, is KAGVTQTPRYLIKTRGQQVTLSCSPISGHRSVSWYQQTPGQGLQFLFEYFSETQRNKGNFPGRFSGRQFSNSRSEMNVSTLELGDSALYLCASTHGARTDTQYFGPGTRLTVL.

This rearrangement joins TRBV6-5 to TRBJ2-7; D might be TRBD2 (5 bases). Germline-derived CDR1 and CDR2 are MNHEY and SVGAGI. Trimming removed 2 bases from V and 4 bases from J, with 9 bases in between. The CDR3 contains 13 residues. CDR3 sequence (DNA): TGTGCCAGCAGTTACGGTCTAGCTTACGAGCAGTACTTC. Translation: CASSYGLAYEQYF.

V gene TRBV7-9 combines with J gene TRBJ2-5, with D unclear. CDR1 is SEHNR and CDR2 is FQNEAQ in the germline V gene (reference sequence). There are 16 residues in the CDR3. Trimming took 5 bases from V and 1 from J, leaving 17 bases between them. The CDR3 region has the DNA TGTGCCAGCAGCCTCCAAAAGCTGCCGCTCCAAGAGACCCAGTACTTC. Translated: CASSLQKLPLQETQYF.

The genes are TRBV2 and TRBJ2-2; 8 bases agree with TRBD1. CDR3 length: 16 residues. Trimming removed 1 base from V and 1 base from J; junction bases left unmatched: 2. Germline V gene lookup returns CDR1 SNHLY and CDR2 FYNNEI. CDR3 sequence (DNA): TGTGCCAGCAGTGAAGACAGGGGGAGGAACACCGGGGAGCTGTTTTTT. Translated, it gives CASSEDRGRNTGELFF.

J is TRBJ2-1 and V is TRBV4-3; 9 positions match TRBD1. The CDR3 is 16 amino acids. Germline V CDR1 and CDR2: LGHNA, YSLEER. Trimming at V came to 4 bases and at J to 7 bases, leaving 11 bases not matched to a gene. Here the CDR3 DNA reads TGCGCCAGCAGCCTTGGGGACAGGGCCTTGATAAATGAGCAGTTCTTC. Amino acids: CASSLGDRALINEQFF.

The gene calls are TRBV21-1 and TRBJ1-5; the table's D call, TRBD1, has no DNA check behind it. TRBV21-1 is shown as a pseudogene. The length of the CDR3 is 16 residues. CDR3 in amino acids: CASSEPGDRSNQPQHF. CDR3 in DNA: TGTGCCAGCAGCGAGCCCGGAGACAGAAGCAATCAGCCCCAGCATTTT.

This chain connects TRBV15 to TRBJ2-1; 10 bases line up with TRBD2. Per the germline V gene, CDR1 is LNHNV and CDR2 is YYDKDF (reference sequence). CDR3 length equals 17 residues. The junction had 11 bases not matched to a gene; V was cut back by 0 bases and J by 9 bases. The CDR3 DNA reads TGTGCCACCAGCAGAGATAGGGCTAGCGGGAGTGTTGCTGAGCAGTTCTTC. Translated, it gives CATSRDRASGSVAEQFF.

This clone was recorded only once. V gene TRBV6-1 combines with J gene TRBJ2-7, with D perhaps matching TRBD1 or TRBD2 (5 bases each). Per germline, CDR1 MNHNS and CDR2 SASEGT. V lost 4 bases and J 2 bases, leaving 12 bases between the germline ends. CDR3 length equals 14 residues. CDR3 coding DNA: TGTGCCAGCAGTGCCCGGGACCCGACCTACGAGCAGTACTTC. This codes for CASSARDPTYEQYF.